This T cell receptor beta chain is from a study of T cells in Graves' hyperthyroidism and ophthalmopathy. Overall study: It was at initial diagnosis, before any treatment, that peripheral blood was collected.

In this sample, this clonotype turned up many times. RNA transcripts gave rise to amplified TCR beta CDR3 regions. Carried out on the TCR CDR3, a first-round RT-PCR used the HTBI primer set. MiXCR, applied by TCRdb to the multiplex PCR reads, yields one record per CDR3 protein. The sample lists some 650,000 distinct CDR3 sequences; around 16% were seen once. Sequenced input: blood. The receptor was derived from a woman aged 40 to 55 with Graves' ophthalmopathy.

The DNA of the CDR3 is TGTGCCAGCAGCGCGACAGGGAACCCCTACGAGCAGTACTTC. Protein: CASSATGNPYEQYF. The chain uses TRBV12-3 or TRBV12-4 and TRBJ2-7; 7 bases fit TRBD1. The CDR3 extends over 14 amino acids. Losses at the gene ends were 6 bases for V and 2 bases for J; bases not matched to a gene: 7.